This is a list of T cell receptor beta chains from one sample in a study of blood T cell repertoires in COVID-19. Clones were sequenced by immunoSEQ multiplex PCR, and TCRdb holds only the in-frame ones, with some missing. The data contain about 72,000 clones, 80% to 95% of them singletons. The sample comprised peripheral blood. The receptors here all came from a woman aged 55-69 years with active COVID-19. The CDR3 runs from the conserved cysteine through the conserved F or W. The order of the fields is clone size, J gene, D gene, V gene, CDR3 protein, CDR3 DNA. D genes are given only for firm matches. Clone size is shown for a subset of rows, as once, few, many or a class of expanded clone.

NA	TRBJ2-2	NA	TRBV19	CASSTGGTVVRELFF	TGTGCCAGTAGTACCGGAGGCACTGTTGTCCGGGAGCTGTTTTTT
NA	TRBJ2-3	TRBD2	TRBV19	CASSRSAGGPGYTDTQYF	TGTGCCAGTAGTAGGTCAGCGGGAGGGCCCGGATACACAGATACGCAGTATTTT
NA	TRBJ2-7	TRBD2	TRBV28	CASTRGLAGEAEQYF	TGTGCCAGCACAAGGGGCCTAGCGGGAGAAGCCGAGCAGTACTTC
NA	TRBJ1-5	NA	TRBV12-3/TRBV12-4	CASSLNSNQPQHF	TGTGCCAGCAGTCTAAATTCCAATCAGCCCCAGCATTTT
NA	TRBJ1-3	NA	TRBV7-8	CASSSGDGGPGNTIYF	TGTGCCAGCAGTAGTGGTGATGGAGGTCCTGGAAACACCATATATTTT
once	TRBJ1-5	NA	TRBV19	CASSAGLLQPQHF	TGTGCCAGTAGTGCGGGACTTTTACAGCCCCAGCATTTT
NA	TRBJ2-5	TRBD2	TRBV30	CAWSWGLAGGGETQYF	TGTGCCTGGAGTTGGGGACTAGCGGGAGGTGGAGAGACCCAGTACTTC
NA	TRBJ2-1	TRBD1	TRBV23-1	CASSQGTAIKFF	TGCGCCAGCAGTCAGGGGACAGCAATAAAGTTCTTC
NA	TRBJ2-7	NA	TRBV19	CASSARPGTSYEQYF	TGTGCCAGTAGTGCCCGACCGGGAACGTCCTACGAGCAGTACTTC
once	TRBJ1-2	NA	TRBV28	CASSLGSYGYTF	TGTGCCAGCAGTTTGGGGAGCTATGGCTACACCTTC
NA	TRBJ2-1	TRBD2	TRBV6-6	CASSLNSGSSYNEQFF	TGTGCCAGCAGTTTGAATAGCGGGAGTTCCTACAATGAGCAGTTCTTC
NA	TRBJ2-7	TRBD2	TRBV28	CASSFLGRASGRSEQYF	TGTGCCAGCAGTTTTCTCGGCCGGGCTAGCGGGAGGAGCGAGCAGTACTTC
NA	TRBJ2-1	TRBD2	TRBV24-1	CATSEVAGGRNEQFF	TGTGCCACCAGTGAGGTAGCGGGAGGGCGGAATGAGCAGTTCTTC
NA	TRBJ2-6	NA	TRBV24-1	CATSDTRVLTF	TGTGCCACCAGTGACACCCGGGTCCTGACTTTC
NA	TRBJ2-4	TRBD1	TRBV19	CASSSPGQPKNIQYF	TGTGCCAGTAGTAGTCCGGGACAGCCAAAAAACATTCAGTACTTC
NA	TRBJ2-1	TRBD2	TRBV6-4	CASSEGTSRYEQFF	TGTGCCAGCAGTGAAGGGACTAGCCGCTATGAGCAGTTCTTC
once	TRBJ1-6	NA	TRBV2	CASRGYTGGNSPLHF	TGTGCCAGCAGGGGCTACACCGGGGGAAATTCACCCCTCCACTTT
NA	TRBJ2-7	NA	TRBV6-4	CASSAAQRGQYF	TGTGCCAGCAGTGCGGCCCAAAGGGGGCAGTACTTC
NA	TRBJ1-2	TRBD1	TRBV19	CASTTRQGVDYGYTF	TGTGCCAGTACCACCCGACAGGGCGTTGACTATGGCTACACCTTC
few	TRBJ2-1	NA	TRBV28	CASSSREEEQFF	TGTGCCAGCAGCTCTCGGGAAGAAGAGCAGTTCTTC
NA	TRBJ2-1	NA	TRBV23-1	CASNFRGHEQFF	TGCGCCAGCAATTTCAGGGGCCATGAGCAGTTCTTC
NA	TRBJ2-3	NA	TRBV5-1	CASSLDRKNTDTQYF	TGCGCCAGCAGCTTGGACAGAAAAAACACAGATACGCAGTATTTT
NA	TRBJ2-5	TRBD1	TRBV5-4	CASSKTGVATETQYF	TGTGCCAGCAGTAAAACAGGGGTAGCGACGGAGACCCAGTACTTC
NA	TRBJ2-1	TRBD2	TRBV7-2	CASSFSGRVGGRNEQFF	TGTGCCAGCAGCTTCTCCGGGCGCGTGGGAGGGAGAAATGAGCAGTTCTTC
NA	TRBJ1-2	TRBD1	TRBV24-1	CATSLTGGSDYTF	TGTGCCACCAGTCTGACAGGGGGCAGTGACTACACCTTC
NA	TRBJ2-3	NA	TRBV19	CASSALGGSTDTQYF	TGTGCCAGTAGTGCCCTTGGGGGGTCCACAGATACGCAGTATTTT
NA	TRBJ2-1	TRBD2	TRBV6-4	CASSVGLAEKGEQFF	TGTGCCAGCAGTGTGGGACTAGCGGAAAAGGGTGAGCAGTTCTTC
NA	TRBJ2-1	TRBD2	TRBV9	CASSLAGAHNEQFF	TGTGCCAGCAGTCTGGCGGGAGCTCACAATGAGCAGTTCTTC
NA	TRBJ2-5	NA	TRBV5-8	CASRPVAGAVQKETQYF	TGTGCCAGCCGCCCAGTGGCAGGGGCTGTCCAAAAAGAGACCCAGTACTTC
NA	TRBJ1-1	TRBD1	TRBV2	CASRKDRGASGEAFF	TGTGCCAGCCGGAAGGACAGGGGTGCTTCCGGTGAAGCTTTCTTT
NA	TRBJ1-6	NA	TRBV28	CASVSGSGSPLHF	TGTGCCAGCGTGTCAGGGTCGGGCTCACCCCTCCACTTT
few	TRBJ2-1	NA	TRBV5-1	CASSLFRLGDTVSDEQFF	TGCGCCAGCAGCTTGTTTCGGTTGGGGGACACGGTATCCGATGAGCAGTTCTTC